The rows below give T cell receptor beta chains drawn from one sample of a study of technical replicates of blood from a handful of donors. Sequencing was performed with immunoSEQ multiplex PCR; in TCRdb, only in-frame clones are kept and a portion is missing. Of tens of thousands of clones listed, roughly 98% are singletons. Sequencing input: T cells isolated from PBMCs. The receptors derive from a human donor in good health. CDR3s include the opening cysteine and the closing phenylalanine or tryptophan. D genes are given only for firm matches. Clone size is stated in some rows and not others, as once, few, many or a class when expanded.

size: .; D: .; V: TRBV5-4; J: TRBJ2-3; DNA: TGTGCCAACAAGAATGTATATACGCAGTATTTT; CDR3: CANKNVYTQYF
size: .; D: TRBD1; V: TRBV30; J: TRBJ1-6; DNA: TGTGCCTGGAGGCTCCCCGGACAGGGTAATTCACCCCTCCACTTT; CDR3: CAWRLPGQGNSPLHF
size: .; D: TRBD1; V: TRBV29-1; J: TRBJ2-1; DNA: TGCAGCGCAGCCGGGACAGGGGGGAGCAATGAGCAGTTCTTC; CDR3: CSAAGTGGSNEQFF
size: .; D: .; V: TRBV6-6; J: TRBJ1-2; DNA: TGTGCCAGCAGTTACCTCCAGGGAGGGGCGGGCGGCTACACCTTC; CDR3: CASSYLQGGAGGYTF
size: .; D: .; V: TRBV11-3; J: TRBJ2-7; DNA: TGTGCCAGCAGCTTAGATTCGTTCCACGAGCAGTACTTC; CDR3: CASSLDSFHEQYF
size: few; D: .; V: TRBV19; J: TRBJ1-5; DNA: TGTGCCAGTAGTATAGGTACTCGCAATCAGCCCCAGCATTTT; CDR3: CASSIGTRNQPQHF
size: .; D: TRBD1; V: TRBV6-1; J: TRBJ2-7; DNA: TGTGCCAGCAGTGAAGGACAGGGTTACAACGAGCAGTACTTC; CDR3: CASSEGQGYNEQYF
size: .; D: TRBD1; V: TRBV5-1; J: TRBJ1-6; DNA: TGCGCCAGCAGCCCGAGGACAGGGACCATCTCCTATAATTCACCCCTCCACTTT; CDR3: CASSPRTGTISYNSPLHF
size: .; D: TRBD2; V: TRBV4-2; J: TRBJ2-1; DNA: TGTGCCAGCAGCCGCGGACTAGCTCAGCATGAGCAGTTCTTC; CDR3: CASSRGLAQHEQFF
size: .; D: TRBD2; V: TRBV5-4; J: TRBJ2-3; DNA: TGTGCCAGCAGCTCACTGACTAGCAGTGCAGATACGCAGTATTTT; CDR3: CASSSLTSSADTQYF
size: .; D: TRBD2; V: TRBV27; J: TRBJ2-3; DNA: TGTGCCAGCAGTTGGGGGGGAGATTATACAGATACGCAGTATTTT; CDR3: CASSWGGDYTDTQYF
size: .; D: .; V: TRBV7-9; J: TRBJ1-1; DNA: TGTGCCAGCAGCTTCCTCGGGTGGGGGGAGCCTGAAGCTTTCTTT; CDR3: CASSFLGWGEPEAFF
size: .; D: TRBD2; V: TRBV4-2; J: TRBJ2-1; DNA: TGTGCCAGCAGCCATAGCCGCGGACTAGCGGGAGTGGGGGACAATGAGCAGTTCTTC; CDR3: CASSHSRGLAGVGDNEQFF
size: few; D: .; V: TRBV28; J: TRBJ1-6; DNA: TGTGCCAGCAGTTTTCCTCAGGGCACGAATTCACCCCTCCACTTT; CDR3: CASSFPQGTNSPLHF
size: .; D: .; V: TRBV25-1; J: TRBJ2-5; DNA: TGTGCCAGCAGTGAAGTCCCGCTCGGGGCCCAGTACTTC; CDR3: CASSEVPLGAQYF
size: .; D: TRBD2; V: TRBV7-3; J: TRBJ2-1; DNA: TGTGCCAGCAGCTTAACGGGACTAGGAGTTACGGAGCAGTTCTTC; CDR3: CASSLTGLGVTEQFF
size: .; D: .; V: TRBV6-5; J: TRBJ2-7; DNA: TGTGCCAGCAGTCATCTAAAGGACAGCTCCTACGAGCAGTACTTC; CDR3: CASSHLKDSSYEQYF
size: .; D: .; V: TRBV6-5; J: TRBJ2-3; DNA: TGTGCCAGCGGGACTTCTCCCTTGAACACAGATACGCAGTATTTT; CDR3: CASGTSPLNTDTQYF
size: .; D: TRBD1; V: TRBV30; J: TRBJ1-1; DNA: TGTGCCTGGAGTCGCTGGGACAGCCTGAACACTGAAGCTTTCTTT; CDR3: CAWSRWDSLNTEAFF
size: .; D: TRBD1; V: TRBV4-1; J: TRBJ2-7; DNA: TGCGCCAGCAGCCATAAGTCGGGGACAGAAGTCGTTTACGAGCAGTACTTC; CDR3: CASSHKSGTEVVYEQYF
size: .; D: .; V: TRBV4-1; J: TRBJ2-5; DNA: TGCGCCAGCAGCCCCTACGACTGGGAGACCCAGTACTTC; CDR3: CASSPYDWETQYF
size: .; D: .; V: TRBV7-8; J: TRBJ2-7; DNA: TGTGCCAGCAGCTTGAGCAGGGTGGCCTACGAGCAGTACTTC; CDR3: CASSLSRVAYEQYF
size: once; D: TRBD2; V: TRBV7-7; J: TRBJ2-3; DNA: TGTGCCAGCAAACAGGATCCGATGAGCGGGAGTCCGACAGATACGCAGTATTTT; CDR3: CASKQDPMSGSPTDTQYF
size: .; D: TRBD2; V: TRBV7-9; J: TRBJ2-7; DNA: TGTGCCAGCAGAATAGCGGGAGGCTCCCCCTACGAGCAGTACTTC; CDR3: CASRIAGGSPYEQYF